What follows is one T cell receptor (beta chain) and its context. There are a few counts of this clonotype. What antigen it recognizes has not been identified. Within one base of it there is no much larger clone, and no base qualities were kept. The instrument was an Illumina MiSeq. TCRbeta CDR3 amplification used genomic DNA from the sorted T cell subsets as template. The TCRbeta CDR3 region was amplified by multiplex PCR using 30 forward and 13 reverse primers. AMPure XP beads were used to purify the PCR products, after which a second roughly 26-cycle PCR added indices and adaptors. Before sequencing, the QIAquick Gel Extraction Kit was used to gel-purify the libraries. Turning to the authors' computational methods: FLASH was used to merge paired-end reads, and IgBLAST was used to align the merged reads to IMGT V, D and J germline references. Reads with below 70% alignment identity to germline references were discarded, and roughly 11 million reads were retained study-wide. CDR3 boundaries, reading frame and productivity were assigned according to IMGT definitions. Clones at or above 1% of reads were defined as highly-expanded clones, and diversity was measured by normalized Shannon entropy. Unpaired two-tailed t-tests were used to test group differences in Shannon entropy. TCRdb trimmed the raw reads at Q25, called clones with MiXCR and kept productive beta chains. Entries that share a CDR3 protein sequence are merged under the most common genes and DNA. The V and J calls follow TCRdb's processing rather than the paper's. The table for this sample lists a few hundred thousand distinct CDR3 sequences; 47% of them were counted only once. Approximately 15% of the sample belongs to the ten largest clones.

All diabetic patients met standard classification criteria for type 1 or type 2 diabetes, with glucose and C-peptide assessed by WHO-recommended methods. Donors were excluded if they had other autoimmune diseases or infections within the previous four weeks. From each participant, about 10 milliliters of peripheral blood were collected. PBMCs were isolated with LymphoPrep density separation. The data are from a study of type 1 and type 2 diabetes patients (TCRdb year 2016). Study-wide context: Recruited in China, the cohort was made up of 8 or 9 type 1 diabetes patients, a few type 2 diabetes patients and about six nondiabetic controls. Throughout the study, CD4 or CD8 MicroBeads on MACS columns were used to positively select CD4+ and CD8+ T cells from PBMCs. Altogether, under 25,000,000 paired-end reads were produced across the whole study. TCRbeta repertoires were profiled by high-throughput sequencing in the study to compare type 1 diabetes, type 2 diabetes and nondiabetic individuals. For the type 1 diabetes patients, the type 2 diabetes patients acted as a disease comparison group. Similar V gene usage was observed when approximately 20-cycle and roughly 27-cycle amplification were compared, suggesting similar primer efficiencies and random PCR bias. Sequencing of the TCRbeta libraries was paired-end and was performed on Illumina HiSeq 2000 or MiSeq instruments.

Summary of the overall study and its limitations: Few highly-expanded CD4+ clones, median one, were found in type 2 diabetes patients, accounting for a median about 4.1% of reads. Highly correlated V and J gene usage patterns were observed for type 2 diabetes and control samples, with an average of around 0.97 between samples. High diversity was shown by type 2 diabetes repertoires, and the diversity was significantly greater than that of type 1 diabetes repertoires in both CD4+ and CD8+ T cells. Because only a limited number of T2D and control samples were sequenced, some T1D-only HECs might also be present in more T2D or control samples. Study groups were not matched for age and gender, which possibly biased interpretation.

Spanning cysteine to phenylalanine, the CDR3 consists of 13 amino acids. CDR3 DNA only is kept here, 39 bases in frame from base 1. V loses 4 bases at its end and J loses 4 bases; junction bases beyond the gene matches: 3. Sequences LGHNA (CDR1) and YSLEER (CDR2) are obtained from the germline V gene. This TCR was recovered from a man younger than 35 with type 2 diabetes. The material sequenced was peripheral blood mononuclear cells (PBMCs). The V gene is TRBV4-3 and the J gene is TRBJ2-5; 7 of the junction bases match TRBD2. The DNA sequence reads TGCGCCAGCAGCCCAGGGAGGGCAGAGACCCAGTACTTC. It specifies CASSPGRAETQYF.